This T cell receptor beta chain was identified during a study of T cells expressing NK-cell markers. Study context: Sorted CD3+CD56+NKG2C+, CD3+CD56+NKG2C- and CD3+CD56-NKG2C+ T-cell subsets were beta-chain profiled.

To note about this clonotype: Its antigen is still unknown.

The study's findings and limits: Dominance of the CD3+CD56-NKG2C+ fraction by these clonotypes also held in a handful of donors. Nothing established the HCMV specificity of expanded NKG2C+ T cell clones. In a group of about six donors, dominant NKG2C+ clonotypes represented about 1.0-8% of CD8+ T cells.

Germline V gene sequence: CDR1 SNHLY, CDR2 FYNNEI. This CDR3 has 15 amino acids. TCRdb re-called the 5' RACE reads and gives one entry per CDR3 protein, without DNA. The sample has approximately 550,000 distinct CDR3 sequences; the top ten hold roughly 3.6%. The rearrangement joins TRBV2 to TRBJ2-1; TCRdb returns TRBD1, unconfirmable since there is no DNA. What was sequenced was blood T cells: a sorted CD56 or NKG2C T cell subset, CD4+ or CD8+ T cells, or bulk PBMC T cells (not recorded which). The source of this sequence is a man younger than 30 in good health. This chain's CDR3 is CASSDGQGIYNEQFF. Full variable domain (remainder filled in from reference TRBV2 and TRBJ2-1): EPEVTQTPSHQVTQMGQEVILRCVPISNHLYFYWYRQILGQKVEFLVSFYNNEISEKSEIFDDQFSVERPDGSNFTLKIRSTKLEDSAMYFCASSDGQGIYNEQFFGPGTRLTVL.